This T cell receptor (beta chain) was sequenced during a study of blood T cell repertoires in COVID-19. Ages ranged from roughly 18 to 100 years, with residence in more than 20 US areas. Recovery meant two consecutive negative NP/OP PCR tests, professional clearance, or resolved symptoms. Trimming shortened V by 2 bases and J by 3 bases, and 5 bases separated the two germline ends. Germline-derived CDR1 and CDR2 are LNHNV and YYDKDF (reference sequence). CDR3 length: 13 amino acids. TCRdb's copy holds only in-frame clones and misses some; the assay was immunoSEQ multiplex PCR. The sample includes around 150,000 clones, 75% to 90% of them seen just once.

The genes are TRBV15 and TRBJ1-5; no reliable D call. This receptor was obtained from a woman aged 60-70 years who had recovered from COVID-19. Source material: PBMCs or T cells enriched from blood (not recorded which). The CDR3, as DNA: TGTGCCACCAGCAGACATGTCAATCAGCCCCAGCATTTT. Its translation is CATSRHVNQPQHF.